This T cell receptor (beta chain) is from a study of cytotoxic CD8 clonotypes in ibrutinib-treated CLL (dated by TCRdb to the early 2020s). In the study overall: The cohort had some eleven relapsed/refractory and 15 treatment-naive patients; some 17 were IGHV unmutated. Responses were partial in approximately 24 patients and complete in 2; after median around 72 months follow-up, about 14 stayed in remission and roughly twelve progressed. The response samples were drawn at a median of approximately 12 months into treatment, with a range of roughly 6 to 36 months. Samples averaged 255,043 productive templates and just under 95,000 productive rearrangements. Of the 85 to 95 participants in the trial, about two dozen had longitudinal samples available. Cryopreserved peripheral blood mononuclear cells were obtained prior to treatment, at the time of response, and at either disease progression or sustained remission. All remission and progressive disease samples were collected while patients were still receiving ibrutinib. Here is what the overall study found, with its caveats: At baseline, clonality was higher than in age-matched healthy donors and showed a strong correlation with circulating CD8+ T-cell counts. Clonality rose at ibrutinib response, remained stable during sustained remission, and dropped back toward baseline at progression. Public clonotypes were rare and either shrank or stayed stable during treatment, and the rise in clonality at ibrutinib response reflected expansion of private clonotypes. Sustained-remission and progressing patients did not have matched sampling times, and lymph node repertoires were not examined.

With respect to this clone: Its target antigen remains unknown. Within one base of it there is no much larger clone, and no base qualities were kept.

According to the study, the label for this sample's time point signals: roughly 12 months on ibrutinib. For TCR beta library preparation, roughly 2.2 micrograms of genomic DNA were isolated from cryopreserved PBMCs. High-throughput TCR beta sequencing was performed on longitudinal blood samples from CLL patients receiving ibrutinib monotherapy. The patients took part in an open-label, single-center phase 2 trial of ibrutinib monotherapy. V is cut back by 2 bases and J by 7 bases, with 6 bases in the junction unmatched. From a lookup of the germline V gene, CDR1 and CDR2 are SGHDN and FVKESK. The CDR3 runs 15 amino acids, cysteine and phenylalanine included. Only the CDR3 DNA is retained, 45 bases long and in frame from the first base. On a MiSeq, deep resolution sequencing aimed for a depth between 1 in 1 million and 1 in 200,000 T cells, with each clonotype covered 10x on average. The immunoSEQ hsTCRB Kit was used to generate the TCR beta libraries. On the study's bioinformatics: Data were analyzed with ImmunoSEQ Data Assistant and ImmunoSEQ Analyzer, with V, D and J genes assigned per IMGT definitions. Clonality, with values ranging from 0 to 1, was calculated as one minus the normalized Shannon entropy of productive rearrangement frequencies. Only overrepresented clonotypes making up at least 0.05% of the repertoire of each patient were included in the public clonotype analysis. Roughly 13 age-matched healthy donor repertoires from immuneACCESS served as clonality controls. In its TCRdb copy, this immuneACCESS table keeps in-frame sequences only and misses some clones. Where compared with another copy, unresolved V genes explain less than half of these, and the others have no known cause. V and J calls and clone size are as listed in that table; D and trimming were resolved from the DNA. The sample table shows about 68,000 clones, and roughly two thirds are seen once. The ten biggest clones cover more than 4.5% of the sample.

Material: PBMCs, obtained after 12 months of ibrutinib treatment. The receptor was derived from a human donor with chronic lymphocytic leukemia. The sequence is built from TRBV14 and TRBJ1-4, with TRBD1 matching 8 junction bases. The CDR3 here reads CASSQRDRTFEKLFF. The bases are TGTGCCAGCAGCCAACGGGACAGGACCTTTGAAAAACTGTTTTTT.